This T cell receptor (beta chain) emerged from a study of T cells in Graves' hyperthyroidism and ophthalmopathy. Study outcomes and limitations: Most clonotypes expanded in thyroid above 0.001 were likewise present in blood. In simple terms, a model built on 13 V-J features told ophthalmopathy apart from stable hyperthyroidism.

Trimming cost V 3 bases and J 3 bases, with 15 bases left between them. The germline V gene has CDR1 LGHDT and CDR2 YNNKEL (reference sequence). CDR3 length: 16 amino acids. To note about this clonotype: Antigen: not known.

What was amplified from RNA transcripts were TCR beta CDR3 regions. During a first-round RT-PCR of the TCR CDR3, the HTBI primer set was used. TCRdb passed the multiplex PCR reads through MiXCR, listing each CDR3 protein once. This repertoire shows over 250,000 distinct CDR3 sequences, roughly 15% found once; its top ten account for 34%. This TCR derives from a woman aged 40 to 49 with Graves' ophthalmopathy. The J gene is TRBJ2-1, the V gene TRBV3-1; D might be TRBD2 (6 bases). The sample taken for sequencing was blood. CDR3 sequence (DNA): TGTGCCAGCAGCCATGTGACTAGAGGGGACTACAATGAGCAGTTCTTC. Translating it yields CASSHVTRGDYNEQFF.